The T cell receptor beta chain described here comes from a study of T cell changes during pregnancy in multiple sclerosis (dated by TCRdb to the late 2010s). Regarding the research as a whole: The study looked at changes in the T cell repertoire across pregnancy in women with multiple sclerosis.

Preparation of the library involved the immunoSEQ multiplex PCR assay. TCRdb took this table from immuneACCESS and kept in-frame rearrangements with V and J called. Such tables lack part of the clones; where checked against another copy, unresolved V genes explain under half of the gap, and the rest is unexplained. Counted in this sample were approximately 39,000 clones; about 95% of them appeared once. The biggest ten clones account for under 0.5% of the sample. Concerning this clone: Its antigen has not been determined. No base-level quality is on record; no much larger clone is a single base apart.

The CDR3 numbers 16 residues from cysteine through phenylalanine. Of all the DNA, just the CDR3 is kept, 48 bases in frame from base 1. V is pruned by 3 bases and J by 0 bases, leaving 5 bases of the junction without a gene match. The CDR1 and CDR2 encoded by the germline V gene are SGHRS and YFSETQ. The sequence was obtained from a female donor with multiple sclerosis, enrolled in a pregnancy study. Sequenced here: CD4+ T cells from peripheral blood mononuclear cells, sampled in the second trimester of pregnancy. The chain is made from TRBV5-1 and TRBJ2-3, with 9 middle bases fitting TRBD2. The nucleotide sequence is TGCGCCAGCAGCTACGGACTAGCGCAGAGCACAGATACGCAGTATTTT. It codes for CASSYGLAQSTDTQYF.